These 10 T cell receptor beta chains came from one sample sequenced in a study of cytomegalovirus exposure and HLA in healthy donors. PCR involved 60 Vbeta and 13 Jbeta primers. Produced via immunoSEQ multiplex PCR; TCRdb's table is partial and in-frame only. The table lists about 98,000 clones, roughly 70% of them singletons, with 2% to 2.5% in the top ten. The sequenced sample consisted of PBMCs. These receptors came from a man between 45 and 60 years old in good health and CMV-seronegative.

The chain couples TRBV6-5 to TRBJ1-1, with D perhaps matching TRBD1 (6 bases). The V gene lost 5 bases and the J gene lost 7 bases, with 11 bases spanning the gap. Germline-derived CDR1 and CDR2 are MNHEY and SVGAGI. This CDR3 is 12 amino acids long. The CDR3 DNA reads TGTGCCAGCAGTGGTGGACAGAGTGAAGCTTTCTTT. Residues: CASSGGQSEAFF.

The V and J genes are TRBV6-4 and TRBJ2-1; TRBD2 matches at 16 bases. Germline V gene sequence: CDR1 MRHNA, CDR2 SNTAGT. This CDR3 comprises 17 residues. J gave up 9 bases and V 6 bases, and 11 bases lay outside the gene matches. The CDR3 sequence: CASRRSGTSGRAGEQFF. The CDR3 nucleotides read TGTGCCAGCAGAAGATCCGGGACTAGCGGGAGGGCTGGTGAGCAGTTCTTC.

The rearrangement uses TRBV5-4 and TRBJ1-2; maybe TRBD1 (5 bases). Deletions cut 4 bases from V and 1 base from J, with 17 bases between. The CDR3 is 16 amino acids. Germline V gene data show CDR1 as SGHNT and CDR2 as YYREEE (reference sequence). The DNA for the CDR3 is TGTGCCAGCAGCGTCGGACACGATACTTTTAACTATGGCTACACCTTC. Protein sequence: CASSVGHDTFNYGYTF.

This clone was counted a few times. The chain combines TRBV27 with TRBJ1-4, with D possibly matching TRBD1 (6 bases). The CDR3 contains 15 residues. Germline lookup yields CDR1 MNHEY and CDR2 SMNVEV (reference sequence). Trimming stripped 5 bases from V and 5 bases from J, with 15 bases between. CDR3 sequence: CASSTRTAGNEKLFF. CDR3 coding DNA: TGTGCCAGCAGTACCAGGACAGCGGGAAATGAAAAACTGTTTTTT.

The chain uses TRBV7-9 and TRBJ2-2; 14 nucleotides line up with TRBD2. With V trimmed by 4 bases and J by 2 bases, 9 bases remained unmatched. The CDR3 sequence is 19 residues long. The V gene's germline CDR1 is SEHNR and CDR2 FQNEAQ (reference sequence). The CDR3 DNA reads TGTGCCAGCAGCTCCTCCCGTGGACTAGCGGGAGGAAACACCGGGGAGCTGTTTTTT. This gives the protein CASSSSRGLAGGNTGELFF.

V usage is TRBV29-1 and J usage is TRBJ1-3, with 7 bases matching TRBD1. Germline trimming cut 4 bases from V and 0 bases from J; bases unmatched to any gene: 9. CDR1 SQVTM and CDR2 ANQGSEA come from the germline V gene. The CDR3 sequence is 16 residues long. The CDR3 DNA is TGCAGCGTTGGGGCAGGGGGACCCTTCTCTGGAAACACCATATATTTT. It encodes CSVGAGGPFSGNTIYF.

CDR3 in amino acids: CASSLRQGTEAFF. In nucleotides, the CDR3 is TGTGCCAGCAGCTTAAGACAGGGAACTGAAGCTTTCTTT. The chain recombines TRBV7-3 with TRBJ1-1; 7 nucleotides match TRBD1. The CDR3 runs to 13 residues. After removal of 1 base from V and 5 bases from J, the junction contained 1 base not matched to a gene. Germline loops: CDR1 SGHTA, CDR2 FQGTGA.

This clone has a handful of counts. The CDR3, as DNA: TGTGCCAGCAGTTTAAGGACAGGAATCTACGAGCAGTACTTC. This translates into CASSLRTGIYEQYF. The chain links TRBV27 to TRBJ2-7; 7 bases agree with TRBD1. Unmatched junction bases numbered 4, after V lost 2 bases and J lost 3 bases. The germline V gene encodes CDR1 MNHEY and CDR2 SMNVEV (reference sequence). This CDR3 contains 14 residues.

The chain has TRBV5-4 and TRBJ1-3; 10 bases are shared with TRBD1. The CDR3 runs to 17 residues. V dropped 5 bases and J dropped 0; count of bases not matched to a gene: 8. CDR1 and CDR2 from the germline V gene are SGHNT and YYREEE (reference sequence). CDR3 sequence reads: CASSSGTGAYSGNTIYF. In nucleotides, the CDR3 is TGTGCCAGCAGTTCCGGGACAGGGGCTTACTCTGGAAACACCATATATTTT.

The genes are TRBV5-1 and TRBJ2-3, with D perhaps TRBD1 (5 bases). The CDR3 is 16 residues long. The germline V and J ends were trimmed by 0 bases and 1 base, with 12 bases remaining between them. Per the germline V gene, CDR1 is SGHRS and CDR2 is YFSETQ. The CDR3 coding sequence is TGCGCCAGCAGCTTGGCAGGGTTAAGCGGCACAGATACGCAGTATTTT. It translates to CASSLAGLSGTDTQYF.